The present T cell receptor (beta chain) was sequenced within a study of T cell repertoires in cytomegalovirus infection. V dropped 3 bases and J dropped 6; count of bases not matched to a gene: 8. There are 16 residues in the CDR3. CDR1 and CDR2 from the germline V gene are LGHNA and YNFKEQ. This clonotype came up a few times. Its antigen is not identified. TCRdb reanalysed the reads using MiXCR and keeps one entry per CDR3 protein. The top ten hold around an eighth of the sample, which has around 360,000 distinct CDR3 sequences, about 35% seen once. This TCR was recovered from a human donor in good health (CMV status not recorded). Some clones in this sample may be carry-over from other donors' samples. The chain employs TRBV4-2 and TRBJ1-6; 7 bases are a match to TRBD1. Sample: cultured PBMCs, taken from culture after CMV antigen stimulation. The CDR3 DNA follows: TGTGCCAGCAGCCAGGCCTCCGGGACAGTTAATTCACCCCTCCACTTT. It encodes CASSQASGTVNSPLHF.